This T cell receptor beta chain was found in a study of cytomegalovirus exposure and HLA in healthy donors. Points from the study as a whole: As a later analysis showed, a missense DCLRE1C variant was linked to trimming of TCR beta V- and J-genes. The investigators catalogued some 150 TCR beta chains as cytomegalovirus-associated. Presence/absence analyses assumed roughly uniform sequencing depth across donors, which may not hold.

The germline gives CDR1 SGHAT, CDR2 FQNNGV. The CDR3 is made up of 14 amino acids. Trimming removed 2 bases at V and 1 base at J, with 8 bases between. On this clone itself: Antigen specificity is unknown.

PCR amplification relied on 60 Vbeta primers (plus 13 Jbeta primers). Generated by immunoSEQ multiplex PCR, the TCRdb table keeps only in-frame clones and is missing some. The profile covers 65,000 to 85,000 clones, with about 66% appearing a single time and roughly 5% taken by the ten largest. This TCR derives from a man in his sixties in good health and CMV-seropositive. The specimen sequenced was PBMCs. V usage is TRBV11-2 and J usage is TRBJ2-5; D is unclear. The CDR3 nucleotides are TGTGCCAGCAGCTTAAGAATTAGCCAAGAGACCCAGTACTTC. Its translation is CASSLRISQETQYF.